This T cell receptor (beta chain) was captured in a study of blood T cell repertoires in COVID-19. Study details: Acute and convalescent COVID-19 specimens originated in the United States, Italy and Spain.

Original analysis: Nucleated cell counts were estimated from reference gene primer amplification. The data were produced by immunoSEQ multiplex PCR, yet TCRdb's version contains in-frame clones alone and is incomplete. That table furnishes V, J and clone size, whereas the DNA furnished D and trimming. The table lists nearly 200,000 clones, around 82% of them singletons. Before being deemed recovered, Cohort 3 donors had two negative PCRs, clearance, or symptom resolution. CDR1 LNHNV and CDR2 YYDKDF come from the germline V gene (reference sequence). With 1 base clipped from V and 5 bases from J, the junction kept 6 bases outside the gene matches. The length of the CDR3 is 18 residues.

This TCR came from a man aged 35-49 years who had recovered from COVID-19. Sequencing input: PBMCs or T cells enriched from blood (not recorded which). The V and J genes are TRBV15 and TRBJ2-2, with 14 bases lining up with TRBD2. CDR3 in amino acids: CATSRGLAGGLWTGELFF. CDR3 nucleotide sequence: TGTGCCACCAGCAGAGGACTAGCGGGGGGGCTTTGGACCGGGGAGCTGTTTTTT.